This T cell receptor beta chain was sequenced during a study of spatial heterogeneity in lung cancer. Findings of the study overall: Tracking of tumor mutation counts was seen in expanded intratumoral alpha and beta TCR counts. Tumor T cell coverage was estimated at around 7% for alpha and more than 12% for beta chains.

Trimming took 0 bases from V and 8 from J, leaving 3 bases between them. The CDR3 length is 11 residues. The germline V gene has CDR1 SGHRS and CDR2 YFSETQ. Each molecule of TCR cDNA was tagged with one unique molecular identifier. TCRdb analysed the 5' RACE reads with MiXCR anew, one entry per CDR3 protein. The top ten clones hold 25% to 35% of a sample with about 9,300 distinct CDR3 sequences, roughly 6.7% of them seen once. Time point noted: sample taken at primary tumor resection. Samples came from roughly 72 TRACERx patients with untreated early-stage lung cancer. No cells were sorted before sequencing. The whole RNA sequenced was extracted from tumor, nontumor lung or frozen PBMC. A remark on this clonotype: Its antigen is undetermined.

This sequence joins TRBV5-1 and TRBJ2-1; D gene ambiguous. The receptor comes from a male donor with early-stage non-small cell lung cancer. Sequences were derived from lung tumor tissue, sampled at surgery. CDR3 sequence (DNA): TGCGCCAGCAGCTTGGGTTATGAGCAGTTCTTC. It yields the protein CASSLGYEQFF.